The 5 T cell receptor beta chains presented below share a single source sample, sequenced in a study of blood T cell repertoires in COVID-19 (dated by TCRdb to the early 2020s). Library generation was performed with the immunoSEQ multiplex PCR assay. TCRdb took over this immuneACCESS table, retaining in-frame rearrangements with V and J assigned. Such tables are incomplete; in checked studies, under half of the missing clones stem from an unresolved V gene, and the remainder is unexplained. This sample has 150,000 to 200,000 clones in its table, and 80% to 90% of those were observed once. The ten largest clones represent roughly 19% of the sample. The source material was peripheral blood. The receptors originated from a woman aged 80 or over with acute or convalescent COVID-19.

The chain links TRBV27 to TRBJ2-1; 7 bases fit TRBD1. V trimming: 2 bases; J trimming: 4 bases; junction bases outside the gene matches: 5. This CDR3 region has 15 residues. In germline, CDR1 is MNHEY, CDR2 SMNVEV (reference sequence). Here the CDR3 DNA reads TGTGCCAGCAGTTTAACAGGGGAGAAATACAATGAGCAGTTCTTC. Its protein is CASSLTGEKYNEQFF.

The V call is TRBV7-3, the J call TRBJ1-3; TRBD1 aligns across 8 bases. This CDR3 region has 13 residues. From germline, CDR1 is SGHTA and CDR2 FQGTGA. V was clipped by 5 bases and J by 8 bases; unmatched bases: 5. CDR3 residues: CASSRGQGDTIYF. Written as DNA, the CDR3 is TGTGCCAGCAGCAGAGGACAGGGAGACACCATATATTTT.

V usage is TRBV5-3 and J usage is TRBJ1-5; D unresolved. TRBV5-3 qualifies as an ORF whose function is uncertain. The CDR3 covers 14 residues. The V and J ends lost 1 base and 0 bases respectively, with 5 bases between them. The CDR3 DNA reads TGTGCCAGAAGCTTGTTCTATAGCAATCAGCCCCAGCATTTT. This codes for CARSLFYSNQPQHF.

The chain couples TRBV6-2 or TRBV6-3 to TRBJ1-1; D call uncertain. Trimming removed 7 bases from V and 1 base from J, with 10 bases in between. From germline, CDR1 is MNHEY and CDR2 SVGEGT. This CDR3 has 13 residues. The CDR3 is CASTPTSNTEAFF. CDR3 DNA sequence: TGTGCCAGCACCCCGACATCGAACACTGAAGCTTTCTTT.

The chain carries TRBV7-2 and TRBJ2-3; 12 nucleotides align to TRBD2. J gave up 6 bases and V 1 base, and 5 bases lay outside the gene matches. Per the germline V gene, CDR1 is SGHTA and CDR2 is FQGNSA. The CDR3 has 16 residues. The CDR3 DNA reads TGTGCCAGCAGCTTAGAGGGGGGACTAGCGGGCGATACGCAGTATTTT. Its translation: CASSLEGGLAGDTQYF.